This passage covers 13 T cell receptor beta chains from one sample sequenced in a study of shared clonotypes between healthy human individuals (TCRdb year 2020). Library preparation employed the immunoSEQ multiplex PCR assay. TCRdb took over this immuneACCESS table, retaining in-frame rearrangements with V and J assigned. Such tables are incomplete; in checked studies, under half of the missing clones stem from an unresolved V gene, and the remainder is unexplained. Counted in this sample were fewer than 1.8 million clones; roughly 98.5% of them appeared once. The ten largest clones capture approximately 0.4% of the sample. Sample: naive CD4+ T cells sorted from blood. Per the publication, the cell subset or site label means: CD45RA+ positively selected. The receptors shown here come from a man aged 25-45 years in good health.

This chain's CDR3 is CASSYRAHNQPQHF. The CDR3 nucleotides are TGTGCCAGCAGCTACAGAGCCCACAATCAGCCCCAGCATTTT. The genes are TRBV6-5 and TRBJ1-5; D remains ambiguous. The germline V gene has CDR1 MNHEY and CDR2 SVGAGI. This CDR3 region has 14 residues. Trimming took 6 bases from V and 3 from J, leaving 12 bases between them.

The chain couples TRBV7-6 to TRBJ2-1; D unresolved. The CDR3 totals 15 residues. From germline, CDR1 is SGHVS and CDR2 FNYEAQ. Trimming pared 1 base from V and 0 bases from J, leaving 7 bases between. Here the CDR3 DNA reads TGTGCCAGCAGCTTAGAAGGTATCTCCTACAATGAGCAGTTCTTC. Encoded protein: CASSLEGISYNEQFF.

The chain joins TRBV7-2 to TRBJ1-3, with 8 bases matching TRBD1. With V trimmed by 5 bases and J by 2 bases, 5 bases remained unmatched. The CDR3 runs 15 residues. Germline V lookup: CDR1 SGHTA, CDR2 FQGNSA. CDR3 region: CASSPRQGPGNTIYF. The CDR3 DNA reads as TGTGCCAGCAGCCCCCGACAGGGGCCTGGAAACACCATATATTTT.

The gene calls are TRBV5-4 and TRBJ1-5; D is possibly TRBD1 (5 bases). This CDR3 comprises 14 residues. The V end was cut by 1 base, the J end by 3 bases, with 8 bases between. Germline V CDR1 and CDR2: SGHNT, YYREEE (reference sequence). The CDR3 protein is CASSLLGVNQPQHF. CDR3 sequence (DNA): TGTGCCAGCAGCTTGCTAGGGGTCAATCAGCCCCAGCATTTT.

This clone was found once. The rearrangement joins TRBV2 to TRBJ2-7; tentatively, D is TRBD1 (6 bases). This CDR3 comprises 14 residues. V gave up 5 bases and J gave up 0 bases, with 11 bases separating them. The germline CDR1 and CDR2 sequences are SNHLY and FYNNEI. The CDR3 DNA sequence: TGTGCCAGCAGTCCTTTGGACAGCTCCTACGAGCAGTACTTC. Translation: CASSPLDSSYEQYF.

This chain uses TRBV10-3 with TRBJ2-2; no reliable D call. Germline CDR1 reads ENHRY; CDR2 reads SYGVKD. V lost 8 bases and J lost 4, with 14 bases in between. This CDR3 is built from 14 residues. The DNA of the CDR3 is TGTGCCATCGGCGCCACCCTCGGCACCGGGGAGCTGTTTTTT. It is translated as CAIGATLGTGELFF.

This chain connects TRBV7-9 to TRBJ2-2; D might be TRBD2 (5 bases). Germline values: CDR1 SEHNR, CDR2 FQNEAQ (reference sequence). Trimming cost V 3 bases and J 3 bases, with 17 bases left between them. This CDR3 comprises 17 residues. The CDR3 bases are TGTGCCAGCAGCTTGGGATTCCGGACGCGGGACACCGGGGAGCTGTTTTTT. Protein sequence: CASSLGFRTRDTGELFF. Together with reference TRBV7-9 and TRBJ2-2, the CDR3 gives the full variable domain: DTGVSQNPRHKITKRGQNVTFRCDPISEHNRLYWYRQTLGQGPEFLTYFQNEAQLEKSRLLSDRFSAERPKGSFSTLEIQRTEQGDSAMYLCASSLGFRTRDTGELFFGEGSRLTVL.

CDR3 loop: CATRNYRGSSSYNEQFF. The CDR3 DNA reads as TGTGCCACCCGAAATTACAGGGGCTCGAGCTCCTACAATGAGCAGTTCTTC. The rearrangement uses TRBV15 and TRBJ2-1; 7 nucleotides align to TRBD1. CDR3 length equals 17 residues. Germline CDR1 LNHNV, CDR2 YYDKDF (reference sequence). The trim removed 8 bases at V and 0 bases at J, leaving 13 bases unmatched. Variable domain in full (rest from reference TRBV15 and TRBJ2-1): DAMVIQNPRYQVTQFGKPVTLSCSQTLNHNVMYWYQQKSSQAPKLLFHYYDKDFNNEADTPDNFQSRRPNTSFCFLDIRSPGLGDTAMYLCATRNYRGSSSYNEQFFGPGTRLTVL.

The V call is TRBV23-1, the J call TRBJ2-7; unclear D gene. TRBV23-1 is given ORF status, its function remaining uncertain. The V end lost 7 bases, the J end lost 0 bases, and 16 bases lay between the germline ends. CDR3 length: 15 amino acids. The CDR3 protein is CASIQKKPSSYEQYF. CDR3 in DNA: TGCGCCAGCATCCAAAAGAAACCCAGCTCCTACGAGCAGTACTTC.

The V and J genes are TRBV19 and TRBJ2-7; TRBD1 might be the D (6 bases). V gave up 4 bases and J gave up 5 bases, with 15 bases separating them. Germline-derived CDR1 and CDR2 are LNHDA and SQIVND (reference sequence). The CDR3 is 14 residues long. As DNA, the CDR3 is TGTGCCAGTAGTAGGACAGACCTCCGCCACGAGCAGTACTTC. This translates into CASSRTDLRHEQYF. The variable domain in full, with the rest retrieved from reference TRBV19 and TRBJ2-7, is DGGITQSPKYLFRKEGQNVTLSCEQNLNHDAMYWYRQDPGQGLRLIYYSQIVNDFQKGDIAEGYSVSREKKESFPLTVTSAQKNPTAFYLCASSRTDLRHEQYFGPGTRLTVT.

J is TRBJ2-1 and V is TRBV25-1; 7 nucleotides line up with TRBD1. Per germline, CDR1 MGHDK and CDR2 SYGVNS. V dropped 3 bases and J dropped 8; count of bases not matched to a gene: 10. The CDR3 contains 15 residues. CDR3 in DNA: TGTGCCAGCAGTGACCCCGGACAGGCCGTCGATGAGCAGTTCTTC. Amino acids: CASSDPGQAVDEQFF.

The chain has TRBV29-1 and TRBJ2-2; no definite D call. Per germline, CDR1 SQVTM and CDR2 ANQGSEA. The CDR3 runs 11 residues. The V end was cut by 6 bases, the J end by 6 bases, with 8 bases between. The CDR3 here is CSVGWSGELFF. The CDR3 DNA reads TGCAGCGTAGGTTGGTCCGGGGAGCTGTTTTTT.

The chain has TRBV19 and TRBJ2-3, with 12 bases identical to TRBD2. The CDR3 is 15 amino acids. J lost 4 bases, V lost 3 bases, and 2 bases had no gene match. Per germline, CDR1 LNHDA and CDR2 SQIVND (reference sequence). Written as DNA, the CDR3 is TGTGCCAGTAGTATCGGACTAGCGGGACCAGATACGCAGTATTTT. It yields the protein CASSIGLAGPDTQYF.